The 8 T cell receptor beta chains reported below all come from one sample, sequenced in a study of OX40 agonist ivuxolimab in advanced cancers. Generated by immunoSEQ multiplex PCR, the TCRdb table keeps only in-frame clones and is missing some. This sample has 57,000 or so clones; roughly nine tenths occur once, and the top ten carry roughly 13%. The sample in question was CD4+ or CD8+ T cells sorted from blood, obtained in a trial of the OX40 agonist ivuxolimab. These receptors were taken from an adult with an advanced solid tumor such as melanoma, head and neck, liver or kidney cancer.

V is TRBV4-3 and J is TRBJ1-2; possible D gene TRBD1, 6 bases. The germline V and J ends were trimmed by 0 bases and 3 bases, with 17 bases remaining between them. The V gene's germline CDR1 is LGHNA and CDR2 YSLEER. This CDR3 is built from 17 residues. The CDR3 sequence is CASSQDRLAGAYYGYTF. CDR3 in DNA: TGCGCCAGCAGCCAAGATCGTCTCGCAGGGGCCTACTATGGCTACACCTTC.

The gene calls are TRBV19 and TRBJ1-2; D not resolved. Trimming left V 1 base short and J 4 bases short, with 7 bases between. This CDR3 region has 13 residues. CDR1 is LNHDA, CDR2 SQIVND, per germline (reference sequence). CDR3 DNA: TGTGCCAGTAGTATAGTGCCCGTCTATGGCTACACCTTC. Translated, it gives CASSIVPVYGYTF.

The rearrangement uses TRBV4-3 and TRBJ1-2; D perhaps matches TRBD1 (5 bases). V lost 0 bases, J lost 5 bases, and 10 bases lay in between. The CDR3 sequence is 14 residues long. Germline values: CDR1 LGHNA, CDR2 YSLEER. The CDR3 is CASSQDGQGYGYTF. The CDR3 DNA reads TGCGCCAGCAGCCAAGATGGGCAGGGTTATGGCTACACCTTC.

This clone has only a few counts. The rearrangement uses TRBV7-3 and TRBJ2-5, with 7 bases matching TRBD2. The length of the CDR3 is 14 residues. With 5 bases clipped from V and 4 bases from J, the junction kept 7 bases outside the gene matches. Germline CDR1 reads SGHTA; CDR2 reads FQGTGA. CDR3 bases: TGTGCCAGCAGCGATCGGTCTAGCGGAGAGACCCAGTACTTC. It translates to CASSDRSSGETQYF.

Only a few counts were recorded for this clone. The chain joins TRBV19 to TRBJ1-1, with 11 bases that match TRBD1. The CDR3 has 16 amino acids. After removal of 2 bases from V and 1 base from J, the junction contained 3 bases not matched to a gene. Per the germline V gene, CDR1 is LNHDA and CDR2 is SQIVND (reference sequence). Written as DNA, the CDR3 is TGTGCCAGTAGTATAAGGACAGGGGGCGCGAACACTGAAGCTTTCTTT. Its protein is CASSIRTGGANTEAFF.

The chain carries TRBV11-3 and TRBJ2-2; D is possibly TRBD1 or TRBD2 (6 bases each). Germline assignment: CDR1 SGHNT and CDR2 YENEEA. The CDR3 contains 15 residues. V was clipped by 6 bases and J by 5 bases, with 16 bases between them. CDR3 nucleotides: TGTGCCAGCAGGTTCGGAGGGGGGCTTACCGGGGAGCTGTTTTTT. Its protein product is CASRFGGGLTGELFF.

The rearrangement joins TRBV6-6 to TRBJ2-7; TRBD1 might be the D (5 bases). The CDR3 length is 16 residues. The germline V gene encodes CDR1 MNHNY and CDR2 SVGAGI (reference sequence). Between the trimmed V and J ends, which lost 6 bases and 0 bases, there was a span of 18 bases. The CDR3, as DNA: TGTGCCAGCAGGCACACTGGACAACTTAGCTCCTACGAGCAGTACTTC. Translation gives CASRHTGQLSSYEQYF.

The genes are TRBV7-3 and TRBJ2-1, with D tentatively TRBD1 (6 bases). From germline, CDR1 is SGHTA and CDR2 FQGTGA. This CDR3 is built from 13 residues. Trimming left V 2 bases short and J 7 bases short, with 9 bases between. The DNA for the CDR3 is TGTGCCAGCAGCTTAGAAGGGGGAAATGAGCAGTTCTTC. Protein product: CASSLEGGNEQFF.